This TCR beta chain came from a study of control samples from healthy donors and cancer patients. Germline V gene sequence: CDR1 MRHNA, CDR2 SNTAGT. The V gene end was trimmed by 2 bases and the J gene end by 4 bases; junction bases not matched to a gene: 5. CDR3 size: 16 residues. Data came from immunoSEQ multiplex PCR; TCRdb stores just in-frame clones and leaves some out. The sample shows fewer than 200,000 clones, around 91% of them seen only once. V usage is TRBV6-4 and J usage is TRBJ2-6; 7 bases map to TRBD1. The source of this sequence is a woman aged 50 to 60 in good health. Sequenced sample: blood. CDR3 sequence (DNA): TGTGCCAGCAGTGACAGGGGGCTTCCCGGGGCCAACGTCCTGACTTTC. It translates to CASSDRGLPGANVLTF.